These T cell receptor beta chains were read from a single sample in a study of shared clonotypes between healthy human individuals. Sequencing used immunoSEQ multiplex PCR; TCRdb keeps in-frame clones, though not all of them. The repertoire holds approximately 2,300,000 clones, with approximately 90% as singletons. Material for sequencing was naive CD4+ T cells from PBMCs. The receptors derive from a man aged 18-30 years in good health. Some clones in this sample may be carry-over from other donors' samples. The CDR3 runs from the conserved cysteine through the conserved F or W. The order of the fields is clone size, J gene, V gene, D gene, CDR3 protein, CDR3 DNA. The D gene is left open where the match is weak. The size of a clone is reported for some rows only, either as once, few or many, or as a class for expanded clones.

size: NA
J: TRBJ1-5
V: TRBV2
D: NA
CDR3: CASSTPLGPQHF
DNA: TGTGCCAGCAGTACCCCCCTGGGGCCCCAGCATTTT

size: NA
J: TRBJ2-2
V: TRBV7-6
D: NA
CDR3: CASSPLGATGELFF
DNA: TGTGCCAGCAGCCCCCTGGGGGCCACCGGGGAGCTGTTTTTT

size: NA
J: TRBJ2-7
V: TRBV6-5
D: TRBD2
CDR3: CASRTSGRRSYEQYF
DNA: TGTGCCAGCAGAACTAGCGGGAGAAGGTCCTACGAGCAGTACTTC

size: NA
J: TRBJ2-2
V: TRBV27
D: NA
CDR3: CASRGGAGVTGELFF
DNA: TGTGCCAGCAGGGGGGGGGCAGGGGTCACCGGGGAGCTGTTTTTT

size: NA
J: TRBJ1-1
V: TRBV7-9
D: NA
CDR3: CASSPQGEITSNTEAFF
DNA: TGTGCCAGCAGCCCCCAGGGTGAGATTACGTCGAACACTGAAGCTTTCTTT

size: NA
J: TRBJ2-1
V: TRBV5-5
D: TRBD1
CDR3: CASSLAGTGSLDEQFF
DNA: TGTGCCAGCAGCTTGGCCGGGACAGGGTCCTTGGATGAGCAGTTCTTC

size: NA
J: TRBJ2-7
V: TRBV28
D: NA
CDR3: CASSSRGGDSYEQYF
DNA: TGTGCCAGCAGTTCGCGAGGGGGTGACTCCTACGAGCAGTACTTC

size: NA
J: TRBJ2-2
V: TRBV9
D: NA
CDR3: CASSVEWATGELFF
DNA: TGTGCCAGCAGCGTGGAATGGGCCACCGGGGAGCTGTTTTTT

size: once
J: TRBJ2-1
V: TRBV4-1
D: TRBD2
CDR3: CASSQPLAGSYNEQFF
DNA: TGCGCCAGCAGCCAACCACTAGCGGGATCCTACAATGAGCAGTTCTTC

size: once
J: TRBJ1-5
V: TRBV30
D: TRBD1
CDR3: CAWSPYDRGPWQPQHF
DNA: TGTGCCTGGAGTCCGTACGACAGGGGGCCGTGGCAGCCCCAGCATTTT

size: NA
J: TRBJ2-1
V: TRBV27
D: TRBD2
CDR3: CASTAYGGGHEQFF
DNA: TGTGCTTCCACTGCGTACGGGGGAGGGCATGAGCAGTTCTTC

size: NA
J: TRBJ2-1
V: TRBV7-3
D: NA
CDR3: CASSLSGNNEQFF
DNA: TGTGCCAGCAGCTTATCAGGTAACAATGAGCAGTTCTTC

size: NA
J: TRBJ1-5
V: TRBV4-1
D: TRBD1
CDR3: CASSRGPGTVGNQPQHF
DNA: TGCGCCAGCAGTCGGGGCCCCGGGACAGTAGGCAATCAGCCCCAGCATTTT

size: NA
J: TRBJ1-2
V: TRBV18
D: NA
CDR3: CASSPGRLSYGYTF
DNA: TGTGCCAGCTCTCCGGGACGCCTGTCCTATGGCTACACCTTC

size: NA
J: TRBJ1-5
V: TRBV27
D: TRBD1
CDR3: CASSPDRFNQPQHF
DNA: TGTGCCAGCTCACCGGACAGGTTCAATCAGCCCCAGCATTTT

size: NA
J: TRBJ2-5
V: TRBV27
D: NA
CDR3: CASIKKDQETQYF
DNA: TGTGCCAGCATCAAAAAGGACCAAGAGACCCAGTACTTC

size: NA
J: TRBJ2-7
V: TRBV6-5
D: TRBD1
CDR3: CASRRDRPPYEQYF
DNA: TGTGCCAGCAGGAGGGACAGACCTCCCTACGAGCAGTACTTC

size: NA
J: TRBJ1-2
V: TRBV29-1
D: TRBD1
CDR3: CSVGGQGFELKANYGYTF
DNA: TGCAGCGTTGGGGGACAGGGTTTCGAGTTGAAGGCTAACTATGGCTACACCTTC

size: NA
J: TRBJ2-7
V: TRBV27
D: NA
CDR3: CASERRRAGLSYEQYF
DNA: TGTGCCAGCGAACGACGTCGGGCTGGGCTGTCCTACGAGCAGTACTTC

size: once
J: TRBJ2-3
V: TRBV5-8
D: NA
CDR3: CASSQDGVKDTQYF
DNA: TGTGCCAGCAGCCAGGACGGGGTCAAAGATACGCAGTATTTT

size: NA
J: TRBJ2-3
V: TRBV5-4
D: NA
CDR3: CASSHAGTRDKGATQYF
DNA: TGTGCCAGCAGCCACGCCGGGACTAGGGACAAGGGGGCTACGCAGTATTTT

size: NA
J: TRBJ2-6
V: TRBV28
D: NA
CDR3: CASMEGGSGANVLTF
DNA: TGTGCCAGCATGGAAGGTGGCTCTGGGGCCAACGTCCTGACTTTC

size: once
J: TRBJ2-1
V: TRBV9
D: NA
CDR3: CASSPIAPRSQNEQFF
DNA: TGTGCCAGCAGCCCGATTGCCCCCCGTAGTCAGAATGAGCAGTTCTTC

size: NA
J: TRBJ2-1
V: TRBV7-6
D: TRBD2
CDR3: CASSSLAGKGSSYNEQFF
DNA: TGTGCCAGCAGCTCACTAGCGGGGAAGGGGTCTTCCTACAATGAGCAGTTCTTC

size: NA
J: TRBJ1-2
V: TRBV6-5
D: NA
CDR3: CASSYSQNYGYTF
DNA: TGTGCCAGCAGTTACAGTCAGAACTATGGCTACACCTTC

size: NA
J: TRBJ1-4
V: TRBV7-2
D: TRBD1
CDR3: CASSLFRLRDRREKLFF
DNA: TGTGCCAGCAGCTTATTTAGGCTCCGGGACAGGCGTGAAAAACTGTTTTTT

size: NA
J: TRBJ2-3
V: TRBV5-1
D: NA
CDR3: CASSLGRGSTDTQYF
DNA: TGCGCCAGCAGCCTTGGGCGGGGTAGCACAGATACGCAGTATTTT

size: NA
J: TRBJ2-2
V: TRBV7-3
D: NA
CDR3: CASSFQAGRGTGELFF
DNA: TGTGCCAGCAGCTTCCAGGCCGGGAGAGGGACCGGGGAGCTGTTTTTT

size: NA
J: TRBJ2-5
V: TRBV27
D: TRBD1
CDR3: CASSFGRTGEGETQYF
DNA: TGTGCCAGCAGTTTCGGTCGGACAGGGGAAGGGGAGACCCAGTACTTC

size: NA
J: TRBJ1-5
V: TRBV4-1
D: NA
CDR3: CASSPAGVRQPQHF
DNA: TGCGCCAGCAGCCCCGCAGGGGTAAGGCAGCCCCAGCATTTT

size: NA
J: TRBJ2-1
V: TRBV5-4
D: NA
CDR3: CASSLDNPTAYNEQFF
DNA: TGTGCCAGCAGCTTGGATAATCCCACCGCATACAATGAGCAGTTCTTC

size: NA
J: TRBJ1-5
V: TRBV19
D: NA
CDR3: CASSIQGKQPQHF
DNA: TGTGCCAGTAGTATTCAGGGGAAGCAGCCCCAGCATTTT

size: NA
J: TRBJ1-3
V: TRBV28
D: NA
CDR3: CASSFFLSVGTPHRAGNTIYF
DNA: TGTGCCAGCAGTTTTTTTTTATCCGTGGGGACACCCCACAGGGCTGGAAACACCATATATTTT

size: NA
J: TRBJ2-2
V: TRBV18
D: NA
CDR3: CASSPDLGPGELFF
DNA: TGTGCCAGCTCACCAGATCTAGGGCCCGGGGAGCTGTTTTTT

size: NA
J: TRBJ1-2
V: TRBV9
D: TRBD1
CDR3: CASSDRDSANYGYTF
DNA: TGTGCCAGCAGCGACCGGGACAGTGCTAACTATGGCTACACCTTC

size: NA
J: TRBJ2-7
V: TRBV29-1
D: NA
CDR3: CSVPGHLNSYEQYF
DNA: TGCAGCGTTCCGGGACATCTTAACTCCTACGAGCAGTACTTC

size: NA
J: TRBJ2-1
V: TRBV20-1
D: NA
CDR3: CSASKRHEQFF
DNA: TGCAGTGCTAGTAAGCGACATGAGCAGTTCTTC